This T cell receptor (beta chain) was captured in a study of T-cell memory formation after mild COVID-19. About the research overall: Largely donor-specific sequence clusters came from a couple of donors. Whole-study findings and limits: Some SARS-CoV-2-responding clones were already detected in memory before infection. Day 15 to 85 contracting clones showed balanced CD4/CD8; day 15 to 37 expanders favored CD4+. What remained unconfirmed was the SARS-CoV-2 specificity of second-wave clones peaking on day 37.

The length of the CDR3 is 14 residues. V dropped 6 bases and J dropped 2; count of bases not matched to a gene: 6. MiXCR, applied by TCRdb to the 5' RACE reads, yields one record per CDR3 protein. The sample records about 610,000 distinct CDR3 sequences, 15% to 20% being singletons. This clonotype was seen a handful of times. The antigen is not known. Sequenced: PBMCs or a T cell subset sorted from them (not recorded which). The receptor was derived from an adult woman who had mild COVID-19 (a few samples of this study predate the infection). Cell type and time point are not known. This chain uses TRBV12-3 or TRBV12-4 with TRBJ1-2; 7 positions agree with TRBD1. The CDR3 DNA reads TGTGCCAGCAGGTCGACAGGGAGGAACTATGGCTACACCTTC. Translating it yields CASRSTGRNYGYTF.